This TCR beta chain came from a study of beta chain features in type 1 diabetes. The germline V gene has CDR1 MDHEN and CDR2 SYDVKM. Trimming left V 5 bases short and J 3 bases short, with 12 bases between. The CDR3 has 14 amino acids. Of the isolated RNA, all was reverse transcribed, and so the sequenced material was expressed TCRB transcripts. The table came from immunoSEQ multiplex PCR; TCRdb's copy has only in-frame clones and leaves some out. Here the sample spans some 240,000 clones, 11% being singletons. This clone was detected many times. This receptor was obtained from a young man in good health. Sequencing was done on a sample of central memory CD4+ T cells from blood. V and J are TRBV28 and TRBJ2-3; D unclear. As DNA, the CDR3 is TGTGCCAGCAGTCCTGGGTGGAGTACAGATACGCAGTATTTT. Its protein product is CASSPGWSTDTQYF.